Presented here are 13 T cell receptor beta chains from one specimen sequenced in a study of human T cells and chemical hapten exposure. The time point was: pre-sensitization, week 0. Treatment of the sample: therapeutic diphenylcyclopropenone sensitization with weekly scalp DPC. Each CDR3 protein is one row after TCRdb ran MiXCR on the RACE reads. The sample lists 250,000 or so distinct CDR3 sequences, roughly 8% seen once, with more than 0.95% in the top ten. The material was whole blood, obtained in connection with sensitization to the hapten diphenylcyclopropenone (DPC). Source of these receptors: a man aged 18-30 years with alopecia areata. Some clones in this sample may be carry-over from other donors' samples.

The chain has TRBV4-3 and TRBJ1-5; D not resolved. The CDR3 is 15 amino acids. V was shortened by 4 bases and J by 0 bases, with 10 bases between the two germline ends. Germline values: CDR1 LGHNA, CDR2 YSLEER. Here the CDR3 DNA reads TGCGCCAGCAGCCCCATTATTACTAGCAATCAGCCCCAGCATTTT. This sequence encodes CASSPIITSNQPQHF.

This clonotype was seen many times. The rearrangement joins TRBV5-1 to TRBJ1-6; D perhaps matches TRBD1 (6 bases). The germline CDR1 and CDR2 sequences are SGHRS and YFSETQ. Between the trimmed V and J ends, which lost 5 bases and 9 bases, there was a span of 18 bases. The CDR3 consists of 15 residues. CDR3 protein: CASSFLQGVSSPLHF. The CDR3 coding sequence is TGCGCCAGCAGTTTTTTACAGGGCGTCAGTTCACCCCTCCACTTT.

This clonotype was counted a few times. This chain joins TRBV11-2 and TRBJ2-3; D remains unclear. The CDR3 is 14 amino acids. Trimming shortened V by 2 bases and J by 4 bases, and 10 bases separated the two germline ends. The germline V gene has CDR1 SGHAT and CDR2 FQNNGV. The CDR3 nucleotides read TGTGCCAGCAGCTTATTCCCGGTGCCAGATACGCAGTATTTT. Amino acid sequence: CASSLFPVPDTQYF.

This clonotype has at least ten counts. This chain joins TRBV28 and TRBJ2-3; D gene unclear. V lost 4 bases to trimming and J lost 5 bases, with 16 bases between them. From germline, CDR1 is MDHEN and CDR2 SYDVKM. The CDR3 covers 15 residues. The CDR3 bases are TGTGCCAGCAGTTCCTCGGGTGATGGGTTAGATACGCAGTATTTT. This codes for CASSSSGDGLDTQYF.

For the CDR3, the DNA is TGTGCCAGCAGCTTGGGACTGATGTTGGGCACTGAAGCTTTCTTT. Its protein product is CASSLGLMLGTEAFF. This chain uses TRBV5-6 with TRBJ1-1; D is uncertain. V lost 0 bases, J lost 4 bases, and 13 bases lay in between. Looked up from germline, CDR1 is SGHDT and CDR2 is YYEEEE. CDR3 length: 15 amino acids.

This clonotype has only a few counts. The V and J genes are TRBV19 and TRBJ1-2, with a tentative D call TRBD1 (5 bases). Trimming removed 5 bases from V and 4 bases from J, with 11 bases in between. This CDR3 spans 13 amino acids. Germline CDR1 is LNHDA and CDR2 is SQIVND (reference sequence). The DNA for the CDR3 is TGTGCCAGTAGTTCGGGACGGATCTATGGCTACACCTTC. Amino acid sequence: CASSSGRIYGYTF. The variable domain in full, with the rest retrieved from reference TRBV19 and TRBJ1-2, is DGGITQSPKYLFRKEGQNVTLSCEQNLNHDAMYWYRQDPGQGLRLIYYSQIVNDFQKGDIAEGYSVSREKKESFPLTVTSAQKNPTAFYLCASSSGRIYGYTFGSGTRLTVV.

This clonotype was counted a few times. This chain joins TRBV7-9 and TRBJ1-2; possibly TRBD1 for D (6 bases). This CDR3 has 14 residues. The germline V and J ends were trimmed by 4 bases and 7 bases, with 16 bases remaining between them. Looked up from germline, CDR1 is SEHNR and CDR2 is FQNEAQ (reference sequence). The CDR3 nucleotides are TGTGCCAGCAGCTCGGGGGTCACAGGGTTTGGCTACACCTTC. Translation: CASSSGVTGFGYTF.

Many counts were recorded for this clonotype. In DNA, the CDR3 is TGCAGTGCTAGAGTTCGGAATACCGGGGAGCTGTTTTTT. Its protein product is CSARVRNTGELFF. V usage is TRBV20-1 and J usage is TRBJ2-2; no definite D call. V lost 1 base to trimming and J lost 5 bases, with 8 bases between them. This CDR3 comprises 13 residues. Germline CDR1 DFQATT, CDR2 SNEGSKA (reference sequence).

The chain couples TRBV5-1 to TRBJ1-1; D not resolved. Germline-derived CDR1 and CDR2 are SGHRS and YFSETQ. This CDR3 has 14 amino acids. The V end lost 6 bases, the J end lost 1 base, and 13 bases lay between the germline ends. DNA of the CDR3: TGCGCCAGCACTACGACGGTGAAGAACACTGAAGCTTTCTTT. Its translation: CASTTTVKNTEAFF.

The chain employs TRBV2 and TRBJ2-3; D assignment may be TRBD1 or TRBD2 (5 bases each). The V gene's germline CDR1 is SNHLY and CDR2 FYNNEI. V lost 7 bases, J lost 6 bases, and 14 bases lay in between. This CDR3 has 13 amino acids. CDR3 sequence: CASKGDQADTQYF. The CDR3 coding sequence is TGTGCCAGCAAAGGGGACCAAGCGGATACGCAGTATTTT.

This clonotype was seen at least ten times. The V gene is TRBV7-2, the J gene TRBJ1-2; D gene uncertain. Deletions cut 1 base from V and 0 bases from J, with 12 bases between. Germline CDR1 and CDR2: SGHTA and FQGNSA. This CDR3 has 16 amino acids. The CDR3 DNA is TGTGCCAGCAGCTTAGGAGGCCCGCTTACTAACTATGGCTACACCTTC. This gives the protein CASSLGGPLTNYGYTF.

This chain joins TRBV9 and TRBJ2-5; D perhaps matches TRBD1 (6 bases). Germline-derived CDR1 and CDR2 are SGDLS and YYNGEE. CDR3 size: 15 residues. V shed 4 bases and J shed 0 bases, with 13 bases lying between them. The CDR3: CASSPRDRNQETQYF. DNA of the CDR3: TGTGCCAGCAGCCCCCGAGACAGGAACCAAGAGACCCAGTACTTC.

This clonotype has just a few counts. V usage is TRBV12-3 or TRBV12-4 and J usage is TRBJ1-5; 10 bases line up with TRBD1. This CDR3 contains 17 residues. The V segment lost 5 bases and the J segment 4 bases; nucleotides outside the gene matches: 11. CDR3 loop: CASSSGTGAAPNQPQHF. The DNA of the CDR3 is TGTGCCAGCAGTAGCGGGACAGGGGCCGCACCGAATCAGCCCCAGCATTTT.